The 30 T cell receptor beta chains listed next were all sequenced from one sample in a study of shared clonotypes between healthy human individuals. The method was immunoSEQ multiplex PCR; TCRdb's version includes in-frame clones alone and lacks a portion of them. Of about 2.1 million clones listed, 90% to 95% are singletons. Naive-designated CD8 cells lacked CD45RO, were positively enriched for CCR7, and omitted terminally differentiated effector memory CD45RA+ cells. The sample taken for sequencing was naive CD8+ T cells from PBMCs. These TCRs come from a man aged 18 to 30 in good health. Some clones in this sample may be carry-over from other donors' samples.

The CDR3 reads CASSLERREPNYGYTF. The CDR3 bases are TGTGCCAGCAGCTTAGAACGGAGGGAACCGAACTATGGCTACACCTTC. The chain joins TRBV7-8 to TRBJ1-2; D not resolved. The CDR3 extends over 16 amino acids. Trimming took off 1 base at V and 2 bases at J, with 14 bases between the two ends. CDR1 and CDR2 (germline): SGHVS, FQNEAQ. Full variable domain (outside the CDR3, taken from reference TRBV7-8 and TRBJ1-2): GAGVSQSPRYKVAKRGQDVALRCDPISGHVSLFWYQQALGQGPEFLTYFQNEAQLDKSGLPSDRFFAERPEGSVSTLKIQRTQQEDSAVYLCASSLERREPNYGYTFGSGTRLTVV.

The chain employs TRBV7-3 and TRBJ2-7, with 10 positions matching TRBD2. The junction had 7 bases not matched to a gene; V was cut back by 5 bases and J by 3 bases. This CDR3 region has 15 residues. Germline lookup yields CDR1 SGHTA and CDR2 FQGTGA. CDR3 in DNA: TGTGCCAGCAGCCCAGCGGGGGGGCCGTTCTACGAGCAGTACTTC. Translated: CASSPAGGPFYEQYF. The full variable domain, its missing parts supplied by reference TRBV7-3 and TRBJ2-7, is GAGVSQTPSNKVTEKGKYVELRCDPISGHTALYWYRQSLGQGPEFLIYFQGTGAADDSGLPNDRFFAVRPEGSVSTLKIQRTERGDSAVYLCASSPAGGPFYEQYFGPGTRLTVT.

The chain carries TRBV7-9 and TRBJ2-3; TRBD1 aligns across 7 bases. This CDR3 has 16 amino acids. Germline CDR1 is SEHNR and CDR2 is FQNEAQ (reference sequence). V trimming: 4 bases; J trimming: 0 bases; junction bases outside the gene matches: 7. CDR3: CASSSTGATSTDTQYF. CDR3 nucleotides: TGTGCCAGCAGCTCAACAGGGGCCACTAGCACAGATACGCAGTATTTT.

Note on this clone: This same CDR3 is encoded by further DNA sequences in the sample. This sequence joins TRBV6-5 and TRBJ2-7; TRBD2 might be the D (6 bases). The CDR3 is made up of 14 amino acids. V was clipped by 2 bases and J by 0 bases, with 8 bases between them. CDR1 and CDR2 from the germline V gene are MNHEY and SVGAGI. CDR3 DNA: TGTGCCAGCAGTTACGCGGGGTCCTCCTACGAGCAGTACTTC. It codes for CASSYAGSSYEQYF.

The rearrangement joins TRBV27 to TRBJ2-7, with TRBD1 matching 8 bases. J gave up 3 bases and V 4 bases, and 11 bases lay outside the gene matches. The CDR3 is 16 residues long. Per germline, CDR1 MNHEY and CDR2 SMNVEV (reference sequence). DNA of the CDR3: TGTGCCAGCAGTTGGAGAGGGGGACAGGCAAGCTACGAGCAGTACTTC. The encoded protein is CASSWRGGQASYEQYF.

Comment on this clone: The sample carries other DNA sequences with the same CDR3. The CDR3 DNA sequence: TGCGCCAGCAGCCAAGATAGACTAGCGGGCTCCTACGAGCAGTACTTC. Its protein is CASSQDRLAGSYEQYF. V usage is TRBV4-1 and J usage is TRBJ2-7; TRBD2 agrees at 10 bases. This CDR3 comprises 16 residues. V lost 0 bases to trimming and J lost 0 bases; unmatched junction nucleotides: 2. Germline V gene lookup returns CDR1 MGHRA and CDR2 YSYEKL.

The chain uses TRBV7-9 and TRBJ2-3; either TRBD1 or TRBD2 may fit D (6 bases each). CDR3 length: 16 residues. Germline V CDR1 and CDR2: SEHNR, FQNEAQ (reference sequence). Trimming shortened V by 5 bases and J by 5 bases, and 20 bases separated the two germline ends. For the CDR3, the DNA is TGTGCCAGCAGCACCACCAGATCGGGGGCCTTAGATACGCAGTATTTT. It yields the protein CASSTTRSGALDTQYF.

This clone was seen only once. This chain connects TRBV4-1 to TRBJ2-3; 8 nucleotides align to TRBD1. CDR1 and CDR2 (germline): MGHRA, YSYEKL. The ends lost 0 bases at V and 3 bases at J; junction bases unmatched: 14. The CDR3 totals 19 residues. In nucleotides, the CDR3 is TGCGCCAGCAGCCAAGATTTGACAGGGGACACAGTTTTGACAGATACGCAGTATTTT. Residues: CASSQDLTGDTVLTDTQYF.

The gene calls are TRBV19 and TRBJ1-1; D perhaps matches TRBD1 (5 bases). Germline-derived CDR1 and CDR2 are LNHDA and SQIVND (reference sequence). CDR3 length: 14 amino acids. Trimming removed 3 bases from V and 4 bases from J, with 12 bases in between. The CDR3 reads CASSMGRASTEAFF. The CDR3 region has the DNA TGTGCCAGTAGTATGGGCAGGGCGAGCACTGAAGCTTTCTTT. Full variable domain (outside the CDR3, taken from reference TRBV19 and TRBJ1-1): DGGITQSPKYLFRKEGQNVTLSCEQNLNHDAMYWYRQDPGQGLRLIYYSQIVNDFQKGDIAEGYSVSREKKESFPLTVTSAQKNPTAFYLCASSMGRASTEAFFGQGTRLTVV.

In its sample, this clone was seen once. The chain combines TRBV10-3 with TRBJ2-6, with 14 bases aligning to TRBD2. CDR1 is ENHRY, CDR2 SYGVKD, per germline. This CDR3 is built from 22 residues. Trimming removed 3 bases from V and 2 bases from J; junction bases left unmatched: 15. CDR3 sequence reads: CAISEFGGLAGVGLPGANVLTF. The DNA of the CDR3 is TGTGCCATCAGTGAATTTGGGGGACTAGCGGGAGTTGGCTTGCCTGGGGCCAACGTCCTGACTTTC.

The chain uses TRBV10-3 and TRBJ2-6; 10 bases fit TRBD1. Germline V gene data show CDR1 as ENHRY and CDR2 as SYGVKD. Trimming cost V 0 bases and J 2 bases; bases outside gene matches: 1. The CDR3 covers 17 residues. The DNA for the CDR3 is TGTGCCATCAGTGAGTCCGGACAGGGGGCTGGGGCCAACGTCCTGACTTTC. Its protein is CAISESGQGAGANVLTF.

As for this clone: Distinct nucleotide sequences in the sample also encode this CDR3. This chain links TRBV15 with TRBJ1-5; no definite D call. CDR1 and CDR2 (germline): LNHNV, YYDKDF (reference sequence). V lost 1 base to trimming and J lost 2 bases, with 6 bases between them. The CDR3 runs to 14 residues. The CDR3 DNA follows: TGTGCCACCAGCAGAGTCGCCGGCAATCAGCCCCAGCATTTT. This codes for CATSRVAGNQPQHF.

The rearrangement joins TRBV27 to TRBJ1-1; D uncertain. Trimming pared 5 bases from V and 1 base from J, leaving 8 bases between. This CDR3 is 13 amino acids long. Per germline, CDR1 MNHEY and CDR2 SMNVEV (reference sequence). The chain's CDR3 is CASSRRQNTEAFF. The CDR3 nucleotides read TGTGCCAGCAGTAGGCGGCAGAACACTGAAGCTTTCTTT.

The V gene is TRBV19, the J gene TRBJ2-7; 9 bases are a match to TRBD1. Germline trimming cut 7 bases from V and 2 bases from J; bases unmatched to any gene: 3. This CDR3 region has 13 residues. Germline V CDR1 and CDR2: LNHDA, SQIVND (reference sequence). The CDR3 region has the DNA TGTGCCAGTATGGACAGGGGTGCCTACGAGCAGTACTTC. Translating gives CASMDRGAYEQYF.

The chain is built from TRBV5-6 and TRBJ1-2; 7 bases are a match to TRBD1. The CDR3 has 15 residues. The germline gives CDR1 SGHDT, CDR2 YYEEEE. J gave up 5 bases and V 3 bases, and 10 bases lay outside the gene matches. This CDR3 reads CASSSETGRSYGYTF. In nucleotides, the CDR3 is TGTGCCAGCAGCTCAGAGACAGGGAGGAGTTATGGCTACACCTTC.

CDR3 sequence (DNA): TGTGCCAGCAGCATTGGACAGGGGGCGTATGAGCAGTTCTTC. It is translated as CASSIGQGAYEQFF. The V call is TRBV28, the J call TRBJ2-1, with TRBD1 matching over 11 bases. J was trimmed by 8 bases and V by 6 bases; bases with no gene match: 6. CDR3 length equals 14 residues. Per the germline V gene, CDR1 is MDHEN and CDR2 is SYDVKM.

The chain carries TRBV5-4 and TRBJ2-7, with 8 bases identical to TRBD1. Germline CDR1 is SGHNT and CDR2 is YYREEE (reference sequence). The CDR3 has 15 amino acids. Trimming at V came to 4 bases and at J to 0 bases, leaving 6 bases not matched to a gene. The CDR3 spells CASSGQGTSSYEQYF. CDR3 nucleotides: TGTGCCAGCAGCGGACAGGGCACGAGCTCCTACGAGCAGTACTTC.

This clone showed up just once. This rearrangement joins TRBV9 to TRBJ1-4; the D gene is possibly TRBD1 (5 bases). CDR3 length equals 15 residues. Germline CDR1 SGDLS, CDR2 YYNGEE. V lost 0 bases, J lost 8 bases, and 14 bases lay in between. In nucleotides, the CDR3 is TGTGCCAGCAGCGTAGCGGCGGGGGTAAGGGAAAAACTGTTTTTT. Its protein product is CASSVAAGVREKLFF.

This sequence joins TRBV27 and TRBJ1-1; D gene unclear. CDR1 is MNHEY and CDR2 is SMNVEV in the germline V gene (reference sequence). V was pared by 6 bases and J by 11 bases, with 19 bases between. This CDR3 contains 13 residues. The CDR3 loop is CASSLRAATRAFF. The CDR3 DNA reads TGTGCCAGCAGCTTGCGGGCCGCCACGCGGGCTTTCTTT.

Concerning this clone: The sample holds other DNA sequences that translate to the same CDR3. The V call is TRBV7-2, the J call TRBJ1-3, with D uncertain. The CDR3 has 14 amino acids. Germline V gene lookup returns CDR1 SGHTA and CDR2 FQGNSA. The V end was cut by 5 bases, the J end by 4 bases, with 12 bases between. The CDR3 is CASSPRGGGNTIYF. The CDR3 nucleotides are TGTGCCAGCAGCCCACGGGGTGGGGGAAACACCATATATTTT.

This clone was counted only a few times. This chain uses TRBV9 with TRBJ2-2; TRBD2 might be the D (5 bases). Trimming took 1 base from V and 6 from J, leaving 13 bases between them. CDR1 is SGDLS, CDR2 YYNGEE, per germline. The CDR3 totals 15 residues. The CDR3 loop reads CASSVYLGGPGELFF. CDR3 sequence (DNA): TGTGCCAGCAGCGTATATCTTGGAGGACCCGGGGAGCTGTTTTTT. The entire variable domain, with the rest obtained from reference TRBV9 and TRBJ2-2, is as follows: DSGVTQTPKHLITATGQRVTLRCSPRSGDLSVYWYQQSLDQGLQFLIQYYNGEERAKGNILERFSAQQFPDLHSELNLSSLELGDSALYFCASSVYLGGPGELFFGEGSRLTVL.

The chain links TRBV7-8 to TRBJ2-2; D ambiguous. This CDR3 is built from 15 residues. Germline V gene data show CDR1 as SGHVS and CDR2 as FQNEAQ. V was shortened by 6 bases and J by 2 bases, with 13 bases between the two germline ends. The CDR3 sequence is CASRLNIGNTGELFF. Written as DNA, the CDR3 is TGTGCCAGCAGGCTAAATATTGGAAACACCGGGGAGCTGTTTTTT. Complete variable domain (other parts from reference TRBV7-8 and TRBJ2-2): GAGVSQSPRYKVAKRGQDVALRCDPISGHVSLFWYQQALGQGPEFLTYFQNEAQLDKSGLPSDRFFAERPEGSVSTLKIQRTQQEDSAVYLCASRLNIGNTGELFFGEGSRLTVL.

The V call is TRBV28, the J call TRBJ2-2, with 8 bases matching TRBD2. Germline V gene data show CDR1 as MDHEN and CDR2 as SYDVKM. This CDR3 spans 14 amino acids. The junction had 3 bases not matched to a gene; V was cut back by 6 bases and J by 3 bases. The CDR3 DNA follows: TGTGCCAGCAGGAAAGCGGGAGACACCGGGGAGCTGTTTTTT. Its protein is CASRKAGDTGELFF.

The genes are TRBV9 and TRBJ1-2; 8 nucleotides line up with TRBD1. The CDR3 runs to 15 residues. Trimming at V came to 3 bases and at J to 0 bases, leaving 4 bases not matched to a gene. Germline V gene data show CDR1 as SGDLS and CDR2 as YYNGEE. The DNA for the CDR3 is TGTGCCAGCAGCGCTCAGACAGGGGCTAACTATGGCTACACCTTC. This gives the protein CASSAQTGANYGYTF.

This sequence joins TRBV29-1 and TRBJ2-5, with 12 bases lining up with TRBD2. The germline gives CDR1 SQVTM, CDR2 ANQGSEA. V shed 2 bases, J shed 5 bases, and the junction held 9 bases outside the gene matches. There are 16 residues in the CDR3. CDR3 sequence reads: CSVEHSTSGSWETQYF. The CDR3 nucleotides read TGCAGCGTTGAACATTCGACTAGCGGGAGCTGGGAGACCCAGTACTTC. The complete variable domain, with remaining parts taken from reference TRBV29-1 and TRBJ2-5, reads SAVISQKPSRDICQRGTSLTIQCQVDSQVTMMFWYRQQPGQSLTLIATANQGSEATYESGFVIDKFPISRPNLTFSTLTVSNMSPEDSSIYLCSVEHSTSGSWETQYFGPGTRLLVL.

The V gene is TRBV19, the J gene TRBJ1-4; 10 bases map to TRBD1. CDR1 LNHDA and CDR2 SQIVND come from the germline V gene (reference sequence). Trimming took 3 bases from V and 7 from J; bases not matched to a gene: 8. The CDR3 loop spans 16 amino acids. CDR3 sequence (DNA): TGTGCCAGTAGTATCCGGCGTGACAGGGGGCCTGAAAAACTGTTTTTT. Protein product: CASSIRRDRGPEKLFF.

This chain links TRBV27 with TRBJ2-5; the match to TRBD1 covers 10 bases. Germline loops: CDR1 MNHEY, CDR2 SMNVEV (reference sequence). The CDR3 has 15 residues. Germline trimming cut 4 bases from V and 5 bases from J; bases unmatched to any gene: 7. Written as DNA, the CDR3 is TGTGCCAGCAGTTGGACAGGGGGAATCGGTGAGACCCAGTACTTC. Protein product: CASSWTGGIGETQYF.

The chain is built from TRBV15 and TRBJ2-3; D gene uncertain. The V end was cut by 0 bases, the J end by 9 bases, with 10 bases between. This CDR3 spans 13 amino acids. Germline loops: CDR1 LNHNV, CDR2 YYDKDF (reference sequence). Written as DNA, the CDR3 is TGTGCCACCAGCAGAGATCAGAGTGGGACGCAGTATTTT. Its protein is CATSRDQSGTQYF.

This rearrangement joins TRBV28 to TRBJ2-3; maybe TRBD1 (5 bases). Trimming took off 6 bases at V and 0 bases at J, with 13 bases between the two ends. This CDR3 is built from 15 residues. The germline CDR1 and CDR2 sequences are MDHEN and SYDVKM. Here the CDR3 DNA reads TGTGCCAGCAGGAAGAACAGGCCTAGCACAGATACGCAGTATTTT. Protein product: CASRKNRPSTDTQYF.

This sequence joins TRBV7-3 and TRBJ2-2; no clear D gene. The V end was cut by 2 bases, the J end by 4 bases, with 5 bases between. The CDR3 is made up of 13 amino acids. Germline CDR1 and CDR2: SGHTA and FQGTGA. CDR3 residues: CASSLASTGELFF. The CDR3 bases are TGTGCCAGCAGCTTAGCAAGCACCGGGGAGCTGTTTTTT. The full variable domain, completed using reference TRBV7-3 and TRBJ2-2, is GAGVSQTPSNKVTEKGKYVELRCDPISGHTALYWYRQSLGQGPEFLIYFQGTGAADDSGLPNDRFFAVRPEGSVSTLKIQRTERGDSAVYLCASSLASTGELFFGEGSRLTVL.